These 10 T cell receptor beta chains were all obtained from the same sample, sequenced in a study of T-cell reconstitution after alpha-beta-depleted transplantation in children. Researchers prepared the TCRbeta library using unique molecular identifiers, the study reports. TCRdb reprocessed the PCR reads via MiXCR and lists one record per CDR3 protein. The data hold about 610,000 distinct CDR3 sequences, with under 12% observed a single time. Source: PBMCs from the stem cell graft donor, taken from the stem cell graft. The receptors were sampled from a human donor who donated a stem cell graft to a child with acute myeloid leukemia.

The V call is TRBV5-5, the J call TRBJ1-5; TRBD1 agrees at 8 bases. Germline trimming cut 4 bases from V and 6 bases from J; bases unmatched to any gene: 12. CDR3 length: 16 residues. Germline V gene data show CDR1 as SGHKS and CDR2 as YYEKEE (reference sequence). CDR3 sequence (DNA): TGTGCCAGCAGCCTTTCCGACAGGGGAGGCGGTCAGCCCCAGCATTTT. It yields the protein CASSLSDRGGGQPQHF.

This clonotype was seen only a few times. V gene TRBV29-1 combines with J gene TRBJ2-7; D unresolved. This CDR3 spans 12 amino acids. Trimming cost V 6 bases and J 1 base, with 10 bases left between them. Germline CDR1 SQVTM, CDR2 ANQGSEA. CDR3 bases: TGCAGCGTGGACGGTGGATCCTACGAGCAGTACTTC. Amino acids: CSVDGGSYEQYF.

This clonotype was found many times. The rearrangement joins TRBV15 to TRBJ1-1; a possible D gene is TRBD1 (6 bases). V was clipped by 0 bases and J by 3 bases, with 14 bases between them. The germline V gene has CDR1 LNHNV and CDR2 YYDKDF (reference sequence). The CDR3 loop spans 16 amino acids. The DNA for the CDR3 is TGTGCCACCAGCAGAGATTATCAGGGGAGGGACACTGAAGCTTTCTTT. It encodes CATSRDYQGRDTEAFF.

Ten or more counts support this clonotype. The chain employs TRBV6-2 or TRBV6-3 and TRBJ2-1; D gene ambiguous. This CDR3 contains 11 residues. V was trimmed by 11 bases and J by 9 bases, leaving 14 bases between them. From germline, CDR1 is MNHEY and CDR2 SVGEGT. In DNA, the CDR3 is TGTGCCGGTGGTGTCTCAGGTGAGCAGTTCTTC. The encoded protein is CAGGVSGEQFF.

This clonotype was picked up a small number of times. The J gene is TRBJ2-3, the V gene TRBV12-3 or TRBV12-4; either TRBD1 or TRBD2 may fit D (5 bases each). The V and J ends lost 7 bases and 1 base respectively, with 12 bases between them. The CDR3 length is 14 residues. CDR3 residues: CASTGGTGTDTQYF. DNA of the CDR3: TGTGCCAGCACTGGGGGAACAGGCACAGATACGCAGTATTTT.

This clonotype occurred a few times. This CDR3 is CASGLVGARPYNYGYTF. The CDR3 bases are TGTGCTAGTGGTTTGGTCGGGGCACGACCTTATAACTATGGCTACACCTTC. The chain couples TRBV12-5 to TRBJ1-2, with a weak D call TRBD1 (5 bases). Germline assignment: CDR1 LGHNT and CDR2 FRNRAP. The V end was cut by 0 bases, the J end by 1 base, with 15 bases between. The CDR3 has 17 amino acids.

This clonotype was recorded a few times. The chain links TRBV7-9 to TRBJ2-1, with 11 positions matching TRBD2. V shed 2 bases, J shed 9 bases, and the junction held 6 bases outside the gene matches. Germline assignment: CDR1 SEHNR and CDR2 FQNEAQ (reference sequence). This CDR3 spans 15 amino acids. As DNA, the CDR3 is TGTGCCAGCAGCTTACCGACTAGCGGGATAGTTGAGCAGTTCTTC. Residues: CASSLPTSGIVEQFF.

This clonotype was picked up many times. V usage is TRBV29-1 and J usage is TRBJ2-3, with TRBD1 identical over 10 bases. The CDR3 has 14 amino acids. Trimming at V came to 5 bases and at J to 4 bases, leaving 6 bases not matched to a gene. Germline CDR1 reads SQVTM; CDR2 reads ANQGSEA. CDR3 DNA: TGCAGCGTTTCCGCCGGGACAGGGGCAGATACGCAGTATTTT. It yields the protein CSVSAGTGADTQYF.

The rearrangement links TRBV5-1 to TRBJ2-7; a weak D match, TRBD2 (6 bases). Germline V CDR1 and CDR2: SGHRS, YFSETQ. The germline V and J ends were trimmed by 5 bases and 5 bases, with 14 bases remaining between them. CDR3 length equals 13 residues. The CDR3 loop reads CASSPEGRHEQYF. In DNA form, the CDR3 reads TGCGCCAGCAGTCCGGAGGGGAGGCACGAGCAGTACTTC.

This clonotype was recorded a few times. The chain links TRBV20-1 to TRBJ2-3; 7 positions match TRBD2. V trimming: 7 bases; J trimming: 4 bases; junction bases outside the gene matches: 11. Germline V CDR1 and CDR2: DFQATT, SNEGSKA (reference sequence). The CDR3 extends over 14 amino acids. The chain's CDR3 is CSGEGGVIADTQYF. CDR3 DNA sequence: TGCAGTGGGGAGGGAGGCGTGATTGCAGATACGCAGTATTTT.